The clone carrying this T cell receptor beta chain was seen a handful of times. Its antigen remains unknown. This record belongs to a study of shared clonotypes between healthy human individuals. Study-wide context: A couple of women and three men aged 18 to 49 served as donors.

Over several immunoSEQ plates, each subset's genomic DNA was distributed in even portions. Sorted-subset replicate PCR reactions were performed with 150 to 200 ng DNA, corresponding to roughly 27,000 T cell genomes. Using immunoSEQ multiplex PCR, the repertoire was profiled, and TCRdb retains in-frame clones only, with some absent. This sample has about 2,100,000 clones, with approximately 94% found just once. Study-level findings and limits: Four donors showed sharing of around 5% of naive CD4 clonotypes.

Naive CD8 cells comprised CD45RO-negative, CCR7-positively selected cells, excluding terminally differentiated effector memory CD45RA+ cells. V lost 7 bases, J lost 0 bases, and 9 bases lay in between. CDR3 length: 13 residues. Germline CDR1 and CDR2: MDHEN and SYDVKM. The sequenced sample was naive CD8+ T cells from PBMCs. The chain combines TRBV28 with TRBJ1-1; D is unclear. The TCR comes from a man between 18 and 35 years old in good health. Some clones in this sample may be carry-over from other donors' samples. The chain's CDR3 is CASNKVLNTEAFF. The CDR3 DNA reads as TGTGCCAGCAATAAGGTCCTGAACACTGAAGCTTTCTTT.